The clone carrying this T cell receptor beta chain has a handful of counts. What it binds is not known. Produced via immunoSEQ multiplex PCR; TCRdb's table is partial and in-frame only. The data contain roughly 97,000 clones, nearly 95% of them seen just once; the ten biggest clones take up 0.62%. The data derive from a study of siplizumab effects on memory and regulatory T cells. Points from the study as a whole: A major contribution to the alloresponse seemed to be made by naive T cells, which seemed more diverse than memory cells. Alloreactive sequences tracing back to unstimulated CD4+ memory cells were significantly reduced by siplizumab. The mapping of alloreactive clones to unstimulated subsets covered only a minor fraction of them.

Material: Tregs sorted from blood. The source of this sequence is a human donor in good health.

The CDR3 is CASSYSGTVKEQYF. CDR3 sequence (DNA): TGTGCCAGCAGTTACTCTGGGACAGTGAAGGAGCAGTACTTC. The V and J genes are TRBV6-5 and TRBJ2-7; 7 bases map to TRBD1. The V segment lost 0 bases and the J segment 7 bases; nucleotides outside the gene matches: 6. In germline, CDR1 is MNHEY, CDR2 SVGAGI. The CDR3 is 14 amino acids.